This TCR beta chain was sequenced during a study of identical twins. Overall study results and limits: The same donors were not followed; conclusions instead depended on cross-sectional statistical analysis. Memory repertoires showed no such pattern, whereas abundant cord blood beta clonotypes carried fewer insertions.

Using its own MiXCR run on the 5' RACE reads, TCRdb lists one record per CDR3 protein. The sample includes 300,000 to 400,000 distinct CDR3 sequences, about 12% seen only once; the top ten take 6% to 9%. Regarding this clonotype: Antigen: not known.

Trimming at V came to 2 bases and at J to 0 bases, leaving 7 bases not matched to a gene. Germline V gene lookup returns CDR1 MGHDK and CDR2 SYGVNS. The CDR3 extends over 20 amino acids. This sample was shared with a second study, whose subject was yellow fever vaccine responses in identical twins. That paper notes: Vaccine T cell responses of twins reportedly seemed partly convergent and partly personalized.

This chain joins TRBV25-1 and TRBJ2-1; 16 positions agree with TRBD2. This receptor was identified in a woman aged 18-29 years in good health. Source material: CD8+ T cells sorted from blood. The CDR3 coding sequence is TGTGCCAGCAGTGAAACCCCCGGGACTAGCGGGAGGGGCTCCTACAATGAGCAGTTCTTC. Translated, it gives CASSETPGTSGRGSYNEQFF.